Shown below are 30 T cell receptor beta chains from a single sample sequenced in a study of shared clonotypes between healthy human individuals. Clones were read by immunoSEQ multiplex PCR, and TCRdb kept only the in-frame ones, dropping some. In the table there are 2 million or so clones, roughly 94% of which are singletons. The specimen sequenced was naive CD4+ T cells sorted from blood. As for subset: CD45RA+ positively selected. The receptor set was obtained from a man between 18 and 35 years old in good health.

The chain is built from TRBV19 and TRBJ2-3; 11 nucleotides align to TRBD2. The germline gives CDR1 LNHDA, CDR2 SQIVND (reference sequence). This CDR3 has 16 amino acids. The V segment lost 2 bases and the J segment 4 bases; nucleotides outside the gene matches: 5. The CDR3 loop reads CASSISSGGPPDTQYF. For the CDR3, the DNA is TGTGCCAGTAGTATATCTAGCGGGGGGCCTCCAGATACGCAGTATTTT.

The V call is TRBV7-8, the J call TRBJ2-7; D remains ambiguous. The CDR3 is 11 residues long. The germline CDR1 and CDR2 sequences are SGHVS and FQNEAQ. V lost 1 base and J lost 6, with 4 bases in between. CDR3 loop: CASSLGLEQYF. The CDR3 nucleotides read TGTGCCAGCAGCTTAGGTCTCGAGCAGTACTTC.

The rearrangement uses TRBV4-1 and TRBJ1-2, with 7 nucleotides matching TRBD1. The CDR3 runs to 15 residues. Germline CDR1 reads MGHRA; CDR2 reads YSYEKL. Trimming cost V 1 base and J 8 bases; bases outside gene matches: 10. The CDR3 nucleotides read TGCGCCAGCAGCCAAGTTGTGGCCTTGACAGGGGGCTACACCTTC. It translates to CASSQVVALTGGYTF.

J is TRBJ2-4 and V is TRBV5-1, with no clear D. V lost 0 bases and J lost 0, with 13 bases in between. Germline V gene lookup returns CDR1 SGHRS and CDR2 YFSETQ. This CDR3 is 17 amino acids long. CDR3 DNA: TGCGCCAGCAGCTTGGACGTCGACGGATTAGCCAAAAACATTCAGTACTTC. Encoded protein: CASSLDVDGLAKNIQYF. Variable domain in full (rest from reference TRBV5-1 and TRBJ2-4): KAGVTQTPRYLIKTRGQQVTLSCSPISGHRSVSWYQQTPGQGLQFLFEYFSETQRNKGNFPGRFSGRQFSNSRSEMNVSTLELGDSALYLCASSLDVDGLAKNIQYFGAGTRLSVL.

CDR3 in DNA: TGTGCCAGCAGCCACAGGACAGGGGGTAATTCACCCCTCCACTTT. Translating it yields CASSHRTGGNSPLHF. The gene calls are TRBV25-1 and TRBJ1-6; the match to TRBD1 covers 10 bases. The CDR3 totals 15 residues. Germline V gene data show CDR1 as MGHDK and CDR2 as SYGVNS. V shed 6 bases, J shed 6 bases, and the junction held 5 bases outside the gene matches. Complete variable domain (other parts from reference TRBV25-1 and TRBJ1-6): EADIYQTPRYLVIGTGKKITLECSQTMGHDKMYWYQQDPGMELHLIHYSYGVNSTEKGDLSSESTVSRIRTEHFPLTLESARPSHTSQYLCASSHRTGGNSPLHFGNGTRLTVT.

CDR3 nucleotide sequence: TGTGCCAGCAGCTACCGTGGGGGGGAAGATACGCAGTATTTT. Amino acid sequence: CASSYRGGEDTQYF. The V gene is TRBV7-8, the J gene TRBJ2-3; 7 bases agree with TRBD2. The CDR3 has 14 residues. The germline V gene has CDR1 SGHVS and CDR2 FQNEAQ. V trimming: 4 bases; J trimming: 5 bases; junction bases outside the gene matches: 6.

The V and J genes are TRBV5-6 and TRBJ1-2, with TRBD1 matching over 10 bases. J gave up 5 bases and V 2 bases, and 6 bases lay outside the gene matches. The CDR3 has 15 residues. In germline, CDR1 is SGHDT, CDR2 YYEEEE. The CDR3 protein is CASSFGQGGEYGYTF. CDR3 sequence (DNA): TGTGCCAGCAGCTTCGGACAGGGGGGAGAGTATGGCTACACCTTC. Together with reference TRBV5-6 and TRBJ1-2, the CDR3 gives the full variable domain: DAGVTQSPTHLIKTRGQQVTLRCSPKSGHDTVSWYQQALGQGPQFIFQYYEEEERQRGNFPDRFSGHQFPNYSSELNVNALLLGDSALYLCASSFGQGGEYGYTFGSGTRLTVV.

This clone has a handful of counts. The chain carries TRBV5-1 and TRBJ2-3; 7 bases agree with TRBD1. The CDR3 runs to 16 residues. The germline gives CDR1 SGHRS, CDR2 YFSETQ. The V gene end was trimmed by 3 bases and the J gene end by 4 bases; junction bases not matched to a gene: 11. As DNA, the CDR3 is TGCGCCAGCAGCTCCTCTACAGGGGCCCACCCAGATACGCAGTATTTT. Translating it yields CASSSSTGAHPDTQYF.

This clone was observed a single time. Additional DNA sequences in this sample encode the identical CDR3. The CDR3 is CASSSTAMNTEAFF. The CDR3 region has the DNA TGTGCCAGCAGTTCGACAGCTATGAACACTGAAGCTTTCTTT. V is TRBV28 and J is TRBJ1-1, with D tentatively TRBD1 (5 bases). Germline loops: CDR1 MDHEN, CDR2 SYDVKM. The CDR3 has 14 residues. The V gene lost 4 bases and the J gene lost 0 bases, with 9 bases spanning the gap. Supplemented by reference TRBV28 and TRBJ1-1, the full variable domain reads DVKVTQSSRYLVKRTGEKVFLECVQDMDHENMFWYRQDPGLGLRLIYFSYDVKMKEKGDIPEGYSVSREKKERFSLILESASTNQTSMYLCASSSTAMNTEAFFGQGTRLTVV.

The CDR3 reads CASSPLPTGGHGYTF. As DNA, the CDR3 is TGTGCCAGCTCACCCCTACCTACAGGGGGGCACGGCTACACCTTC. The chain employs TRBV18 and TRBJ1-2; TRBD1 aligns across 8 bases. Germline CDR1 and CDR2: KGHSH and LQKENI. The CDR3 contains 15 residues. With 3 bases clipped from V and 8 bases from J, the junction kept 11 bases outside the gene matches.

The V and J genes are TRBV19 and TRBJ2-7; tentatively, D is TRBD1 or TRBD2 (5 bases each). The V gene lost 6 bases and the J gene lost 0 bases, with 9 bases spanning the gap. Germline V CDR1 and CDR2: LNHDA, SQIVND (reference sequence). This CDR3 region has 13 residues. Written as DNA, the CDR3 is TGTGCCAGTAGACGGGACGGCTCCTACGAGCAGTACTTC. Translation gives CASRRDGSYEQYF.

V and J are TRBV5-8 and TRBJ2-1, with 9 bases fitting TRBD2. The V segment lost 3 bases and the J segment 7 bases; nucleotides outside the gene matches: 8. This CDR3 spans 15 amino acids. CDR1 is SGHTS and CDR2 is YDEGEE in the germline V gene. CDR3 sequence: CASSWARAGGNEQFF. As DNA, the CDR3 is TGTGCCAGCAGCTGGGCCCGAGCGGGAGGTAATGAGCAGTTCTTC.

The V gene is TRBV10-3, the J gene TRBJ1-6, with D unresolved. Germline CDR1 ENHRY, CDR2 SYGVKD. The CDR3 length is 14 residues. V was shortened by 5 bases and J by 8 bases, with 13 bases between the two germline ends. CDR3 coding DNA: TGTGCCATCAGTACGGGCCTGGGCGATTCACCCCTCCACTTT. Its translation is CAISTGLGDSPLHF.

This chain connects TRBV6-1 to TRBJ1-4, with TRBD1 matching 9 bases. In germline, CDR1 is MNHNS, CDR2 SASEGT. The CDR3 has 18 amino acids. J gave up 5 bases and V 1 base, and 11 bases lay outside the gene matches. This chain's CDR3 is CASSEVWTGEVRNEKLFF. The CDR3 DNA is TGTGCCAGCAGTGAAGTGTGGACAGGGGAGGTACGGAATGAAAAACTGTTTTTT.

In nucleotides, the CDR3 is TGTGCCAGCAGTCAGTCGACAGGGGGAGAGCAGTACTTC. It encodes CASSQSTGGEQYF. The V and J genes are TRBV6-5 and TRBJ2-7, with 9 nucleotides matching TRBD1. CDR1 is MNHEY, CDR2 SVGAGI, per germline. The length of the CDR3 is 13 residues. The trim removed 5 bases at V and 7 bases at J, leaving 6 bases unmatched.

The V and J genes are TRBV5-4 and TRBJ2-5; 7 bases align to TRBD1. J gave up 1 base and V 3 bases, and 3 bases lay outside the gene matches. Germline CDR1 SGHNT, CDR2 YYREEE (reference sequence). CDR3 length equals 14 residues. CDR3: CASSSAGGQETQYF. CDR3 in DNA: TGTGCCAGCAGCTCGGCAGGGGGCCAAGAGACCCAGTACTTC.

The chain couples TRBV21-1 to TRBJ2-7; the D call in the table, TRBD1, was not verified against the DNA. TRBV21-1 is noted as a pseudogene. This CDR3 region has 16 residues. CDR3 in DNA: TGTGCCAGCAGCAAGGGCGAGCCGGGACAGGACTACGAGCAGTACTTC. Translated: CASSKGEPGQDYEQYF.

In its sample, this clone was seen once. This chain links TRBV10-3 with TRBJ2-7, with 15 positions matching TRBD2. J was trimmed by 0 bases and V by 0 bases; bases with no gene match: 9. The CDR3 runs to 20 residues. Germline values: CDR1 ENHRY, CDR2 SYGVKD. CDR3 amino acids: CAISESRGTSGGTSSYEQYF. The CDR3 nucleotides are TGTGCCATCAGTGAGTCGAGAGGGACTAGCGGGGGGACGAGCTCCTACGAGCAGTACTTC.

To note about this clone: Other DNA sequences in the same sample also yield this CDR3. The chain recombines TRBV5-1 with TRBJ2-5; 8 bases map to TRBD1. The trim removed 4 bases at V and 2 bases at J, leaving 7 bases unmatched. CDR1 is SGHRS and CDR2 is YFSETQ in the germline V gene. The length of the CDR3 is 15 residues. CDR3 protein: CASSPGTGGQETQYF. CDR3 nucleotides: TGCGCCAGCAGCCCCGGGACAGGAGGACAAGAGACCCAGTACTTC. Full variable domain (outside the CDR3, taken from reference TRBV5-1 and TRBJ2-5): KAGVTQTPRYLIKTRGQQVTLSCSPISGHRSVSWYQQTPGQGLQFLFEYFSETQRNKGNFPGRFSGRQFSNSRSEMNVSTLELGDSALYLCASSPGTGGQETQYFGPGTRLLVL.

Concerning this clone itself: A much bigger clone sits one base away, suggesting this may be a read error. The CDR3 DNA sequence: TGCGTCAGCAGCCAGGGGCAGGGTAATGAAAAACTGTTTTTT. As protein: CVSSQGQGNEKLFF. The chain couples TRBV4-3 to TRBJ1-4; a weak D match, TRBD1 (6 bases). This CDR3 is built from 14 residues. Germline V CDR1 and CDR2: LGHNA, YSLEER.

The chain's CDR3 is CASSARFGSLYEQYF. As DNA, the CDR3 is TGTGCCAGCAGTGCCCGGTTTGGGTCACTATACGAGCAGTACTTC. The chain employs TRBV25-1 and TRBJ2-7; no firm D call. V lost 4 bases to trimming and J lost 4 bases, with 17 bases between them. The CDR3 loop spans 15 amino acids. Germline values: CDR1 MGHDK, CDR2 SYGVNS.

The chain couples TRBV7-2 to TRBJ2-5; 10 nucleotides match TRBD1. This CDR3 is 15 amino acids long. Germline CDR1 is SGHTA and CDR2 is FQGNSA. The V segment lost 4 bases and the J segment 2 bases; nucleotides outside the gene matches: 4. CDR3 sequence reads: CASSSGTGDQETQYF. Here the CDR3 DNA reads TGTGCCAGCAGCTCCGGGACAGGGGATCAAGAGACCCAGTACTTC.

This chain connects TRBV6-6 to TRBJ2-7; D might be TRBD2 (5 bases). V was cut by 0 bases and J by 4 bases, with 7 bases left in between. The CDR3 totals 13 residues. Germline V gives CDR1 MNHNY, CDR2 SVGAGI (reference sequence). The CDR3 loop reads CASSYSGEYEQYF. CDR3 nucleotides: TGTGCCAGCAGTTACTCGGGAGAATACGAGCAGTACTTC.

This chain joins TRBV7-6 and TRBJ1-1, with D possibly TRBD1 on 5 matching bases. CDR3 length: 14 residues. CDR1 is SGHVS, CDR2 FNYEAQ, per germline. Trimming took 3 bases from V and 5 from J, leaving 13 bases between them. CDR3 sequence reads: CASSLYEGETEAFF. CDR3 sequence (DNA): TGTGCCAGCAGCTTGTACGAAGGGGAGACTGAAGCTTTCTTT.

V and J are TRBV5-1 and TRBJ1-3, with D hard to call. This CDR3 comprises 16 residues. CDR1 is SGHRS and CDR2 is YFSETQ in the germline V gene. Trimming shortened V by 0 bases and J by 0 bases, and 10 bases separated the two germline ends. The CDR3 loop is CASSLDSRSSGNTIYF. The CDR3 DNA is TGCGCCAGCAGCTTGGATTCCAGAAGCTCTGGAAACACCATATATTTT.

The chain combines TRBV28 with TRBJ1-5; a possible D gene is TRBD1 (5 bases). The germline CDR1 and CDR2 sequences are MDHEN and SYDVKM. V lost 7 bases, J lost 3 bases, and 13 bases lay in between. The CDR3 has 14 amino acids. The CDR3 protein is CASIQEGYNQPQHF. CDR3 sequence (DNA): TGTGCCAGCATTCAGGAGGGGTACAATCAGCCCCAGCATTTT.

The chain carries TRBV10-3 and TRBJ2-1, with D uncertain. This CDR3 has 14 amino acids. The V and J ends lost 3 bases and 8 bases respectively, with 14 bases between them. Germline CDR1 is ENHRY and CDR2 is SYGVKD. The CDR3 nucleotides are TGTGCCATCAGTGACGGGCCCAAACCGGATGAGCAGTTCTTC. Translation: CAISDGPKPDEQFF.

This clone was seen only once. Different DNA sequences within this sample yield the same CDR3. This chain links TRBV6-1 with TRBJ2-7; 9 bases align to TRBD1. In germline, CDR1 is MNHNS, CDR2 SASEGT. Losses at the gene ends were 7 bases for V and 1 base for J; bases not matched to a gene: 5. The CDR3 is 14 amino acids. CDR3 sequence (DNA): TGTGCCAGCATCGGGACAGGGTCGTCCTACGAGCAGTACTTC. It is translated as CASIGTGSSYEQYF.

This rearrangement joins TRBV18 to TRBJ2-3; TRBD1 aligns across 12 bases. This CDR3 comprises 16 residues. Germline V gives CDR1 KGHSH, CDR2 LQKENI. V was pared by 1 base and J by 6 bases, with 5 bases of the junction left unmatched. The DNA of the CDR3 is TGTGCCAGCTCACCACTTGGGACAGGGGGCTACGATACGCAGTATTTT. It translates to CASSPLGTGGYDTQYF.

Remarks on this clone: The same CDR3 is also encoded by other DNA sequences in this sample. The rearrangement joins TRBV5-6 to TRBJ2-2; 11 bases match TRBD2. The length of the CDR3 is 15 residues. Germline lookup yields CDR1 SGHDT and CDR2 YYEEEE. The V and J ends lost 1 base and 5 bases, in that order; junction bases with no gene match: 1. DNA for the CDR3: TGTGCCAGCAGCTTGTTAGCGGGAGGGACCGGGGAGCTGTTTTTT. Protein sequence: CASSLLAGGTGELFF. Looking up the rest from reference TRBV5-6 and TRBJ2-2 gives the full variable domain: DAGVTQSPTHLIKTRGQQVTLRCSPKSGHDTVSWYQQALGQGPQFIFQYYEEEERQRGNFPDRFSGHQFPNYSSELNVNALLLGDSALYLCASSLLAGGTGELFFGEGSRLTVL.